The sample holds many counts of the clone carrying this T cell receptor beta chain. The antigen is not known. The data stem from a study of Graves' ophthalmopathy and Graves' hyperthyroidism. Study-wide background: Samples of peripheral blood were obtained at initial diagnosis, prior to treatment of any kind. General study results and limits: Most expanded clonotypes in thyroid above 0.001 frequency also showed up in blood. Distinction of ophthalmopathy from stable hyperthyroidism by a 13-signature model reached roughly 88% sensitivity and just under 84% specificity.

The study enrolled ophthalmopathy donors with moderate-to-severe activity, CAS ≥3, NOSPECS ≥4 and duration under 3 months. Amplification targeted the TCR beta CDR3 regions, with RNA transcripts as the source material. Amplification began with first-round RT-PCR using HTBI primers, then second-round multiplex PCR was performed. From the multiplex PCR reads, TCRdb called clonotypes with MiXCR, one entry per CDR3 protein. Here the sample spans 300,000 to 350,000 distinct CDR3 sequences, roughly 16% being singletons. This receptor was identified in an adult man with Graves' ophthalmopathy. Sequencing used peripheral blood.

CDR3 region: CAISLDTPNTEAFF. The CDR3 DNA follows: TGTGCCATCAGTTTGGACACCCCGAACACTGAAGCTTTCTTT. The chain combines TRBV10-3 with TRBJ1-1, with a tentative D call TRBD1 (5 bases). Deletions cut 5 bases from V and 1 base from J, with 11 bases between. CDR1 and CDR2 (germline): ENHRY, SYGVKD. This CDR3 contains 14 residues.